The clone carrying this T cell receptor beta chain was observed at least ten times. The data originate from a study of T cell repertoires in cytomegalovirus infection. About the study: Carrying CMV and the relevant HLA type showed in public TCR beta signatures.

With 3 bases removed from V and 4 bases from J, the gap between germline ends came to 6 bases. CDR1 and CDR2 from the germline V gene are LNHDA and SQIVND (reference sequence). The CDR3 sequence is 12 residues long. TCRdb fed the reads into MiXCR, producing one record per CDR3 protein. There are 200,000 or so distinct CDR3 sequences in the sample; approximately 28% occur only once, and around 29% lies in the top ten. The chain combines TRBV19 with TRBJ1-2; D gene ambiguous. Sequenced sample: PBMCs. The clonotype originates from a human donor in good health (CMV status not recorded). Some clones in this sample may be carry-over from other donors' samples. CDR3 in DNA: TGTGCCAGTAGTATCTCGGTCTATGGCTACACCTTC. Translation: CASSISVYGYTF.